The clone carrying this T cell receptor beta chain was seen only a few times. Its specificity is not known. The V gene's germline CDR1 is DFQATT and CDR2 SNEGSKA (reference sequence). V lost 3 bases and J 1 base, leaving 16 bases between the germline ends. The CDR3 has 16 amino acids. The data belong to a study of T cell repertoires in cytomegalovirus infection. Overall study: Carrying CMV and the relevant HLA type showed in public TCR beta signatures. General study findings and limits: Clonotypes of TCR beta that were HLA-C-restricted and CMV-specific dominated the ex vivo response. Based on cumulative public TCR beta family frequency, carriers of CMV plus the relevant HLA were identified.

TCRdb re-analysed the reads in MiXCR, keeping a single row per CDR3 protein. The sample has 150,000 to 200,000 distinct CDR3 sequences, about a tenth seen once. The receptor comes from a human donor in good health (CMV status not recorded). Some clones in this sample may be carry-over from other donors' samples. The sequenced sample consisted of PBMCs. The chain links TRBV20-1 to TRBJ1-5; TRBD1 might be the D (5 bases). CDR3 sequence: CSASSLGGGSNQPQHF. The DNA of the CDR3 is TGCAGTGCTAGTTCCCTTGGGGGGGGAAGCAATCAGCCCCAGCATTTT.